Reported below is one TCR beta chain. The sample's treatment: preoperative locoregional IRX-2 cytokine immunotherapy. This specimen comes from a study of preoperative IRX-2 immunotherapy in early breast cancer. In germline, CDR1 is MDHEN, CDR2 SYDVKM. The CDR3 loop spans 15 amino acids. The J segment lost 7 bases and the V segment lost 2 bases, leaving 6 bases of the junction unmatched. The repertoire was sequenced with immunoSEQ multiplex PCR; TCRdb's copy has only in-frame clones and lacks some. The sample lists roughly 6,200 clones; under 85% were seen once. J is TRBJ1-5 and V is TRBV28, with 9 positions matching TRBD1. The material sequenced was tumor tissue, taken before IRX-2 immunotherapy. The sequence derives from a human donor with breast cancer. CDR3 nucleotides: TGTGCCAGCAGTTTAGGACAGGGGTACAGGCAGCCCCAGCATTTT. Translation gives CASSLGQGYRQPQHF.